This T cell receptor beta chain was documented in a study of CD8 T cells in ankylosing spondylitis. Study findings and constraints: Clones linked to disease, bearing a CD8+ phenotype, were relatively rare in peripheral blood. Significant enrichment of disease-linked clones was reportedly seen in matched ankylosing spondylitis synovial fluid.

Researchers built TCR beta libraries using quantitative 5'-RACE with molecular barcodes. TCRdb ran MiXCR on the 5' RACE reads and lists one entry per CDR3 protein. In the table there are about 300,000 distinct CDR3 sequences, 20% to 25% of which are singletons. This clonotype was picked up many times. Its antigen is as yet unknown. V was pared by 5 bases and J by 4 bases, with 9 bases of the junction left unmatched. This CDR3 spans 15 amino acids. Per the germline V gene, CDR1 is DFQATT and CDR2 is SNEGSKA (reference sequence). This clonotype originated in a female donor with ankylosing spondylitis or in good health (not recorded which). The chain has TRBV20-1 and TRBJ1-5; TRBD1 aligns across 9 bases. Sequencing was carried out using blood, either unsorted or a sorted T cell fraction (not recorded which). In DNA form, the CDR3 reads TGCAGTGCTTCTAAAACGACAGGGGGGAATCAGCCCCAGCATTTT. Its translation is CSASKTTGGNQPQHF.